A selection of T cell receptor beta chains follows, all from one sample in a study of T cell repertoires in cytomegalovirus infection. TCRdb called the reads again in MiXCR, with one record for every CDR3 protein. The data contain about 480,000 distinct CDR3 sequences, roughly a third of them seen just once; the ten biggest clones take up about 17%. Their antigens remain unidentified. Sequenced here: cultured PBMCs, sampled from culture after CMV antigen stimulation. These TCRs come from a human donor in good health (CMV status not recorded). Some clones in this sample may be carry-over from other donors' samples. CDR3s include the opening cysteine and the closing phenylalanine or tryptophan. The order of the fields is D gene, V gene, J gene, clone size, CDR3 protein, CDR3 DNA. A D gene is named only where the DNA matches it firmly. Some rows have no size entry. The others give once, few or many, or a class for an expanded clone.

TRBD1	TRBV4-2	TRBJ2-7	few	CASSQVGTGFHEQYF	TGTGCCAGCAGCCAAGTAGGGACAGGGTTCCACGAGCAGTACTTC
.	TRBV7-2	TRBJ1-6	.	CAAGPREMNSPLHF	TGTGCCGCCGGGCCGAGGGAGATGAATTCACCCCTCCACTTT
TRBD2	TRBV9	TRBJ2-6	few	CASSVWSSGRSGANVLTF	TGTGCCAGCAGCGTTTGGTCTAGCGGACGCTCTGGGGCCAACGTCCTGACTTTC
.	TRBV19	TRBJ2-1	few	CASSQRGPSYNEQFF	TGTGCCAGTAGTCAACGCGGTCCATCCTACAATGAGCAGTTCTTC
TRBD1	TRBV6-8	TRBJ1-5	.	CASRGQGMNQPQHF	TGTGCCAGCAGGGGACAGGGAATGAATCAGCCCCAGCATTTT
TRBD1	TRBV28	TRBJ1-3	many	CASSRDRVTGNTIYF	TGTGCCAGCAGTCGGGACAGGGTTACTGGAAACACCATATATTTT
.	TRBV7-2	TRBJ1-5	.	CASSFDSSQGQLQHF	TGTGCCAGCAGCTTTGACAGCTCTCAGGGTCAGCTCCAGCATTTT
TRBD2	TRBV4-1	TRBJ2-1	few	CASSSTTSGPTAEQFF	TGCGCCAGCAGCTCGACGACTAGCGGCCCTACGGCTGAGCAGTTCTTC
.	TRBV7-2	TRBJ1-6	.	CASSTERKNSPLHF	TGTGCCAGCAGCACCGAAAGGAAAAATTCACCCCTCCACTTT
.	TRBV4-3	TRBJ2-1	few	CASSQAAITYNEQFF	TGCGCCAGCAGCCAAGCAGCGATTACCTACAATGAGCAGTTCTTC
TRBD1	TRBV29-1	TRBJ2-5	.	CSAPGTVQETQYF	TGCAGCGCACCCGGGACAGTACAAGAGACCCAGTACTTC
.	TRBV19	TRBJ1-5	.	CASSIFSGASQPQHF	TGTGCCAGTAGTATTTTTTCGGGGGCCAGTCAGCCCCAGCATTTT
TRBD1	TRBV10-1	TRBJ2-1	.	CASSLTGVVNEQFF	TGCGCCAGCAGCCTGACAGGGGTTGTCAATGAGCAGTTCTTC
TRBD1	TRBV7-2	TRBJ1-3	.	CASSFAGQGGGNTIYF	TGTGCCAGCAGCTTTGCGGGACAGGGGGGCGGAAACACCATATATTTT
TRBD2	TRBV7-8	TRBJ2-2	once	CASSLLAGAGELFF	TGTGCCAGCAGCTTACTAGCGGGAGCTGGGGAGCTGTTTTTT
.	TRBV5-4	TRBJ2-3	many	CATRLLSTDTQYF	TGTGCCACCCGACTCCTTAGCACAGATACGCAGTATTTT
.	TRBV5-1	TRBJ2-2	few	CASSLWGNTGELFF	TGCGCCAGCAGCTTGTGGGGGAACACCGGGGAGCTGTTTTTT
TRBD2	TRBV7-2	TRBJ2-5	few	CASSGPGLAETQYF	TGTGCCAGCAGCGGACCCGGACTAGCGGAGACCCAGTACTTC
TRBD2	TRBV7-2	TRBJ2-6	.	CASSPETSGSSGANVLTF	TGTGCCAGCAGCCCCGAGACTAGCGGGAGCTCTGGGGCCAACGTCCTGACTTTC
.	TRBV19	TRBJ1-5	.	CASSSTGKLSNQPQHF	TGTGCCAGTAGTAGTACAGGGAAGCTAAGCAATCAGCCCCAGCATTTT
TRBD2	TRBV4-1	TRBJ2-7	.	CASSRYLAGGPGEQYF	TGCGCCAGCAGCCGTTACCTAGCGGGAGGGCCGGGCGAGCAGTACTTC
.	TRBV28	TRBJ1-2	many	CASRPGGGGYTF	TGTGCCAGCAGGCCGGGGGGAGGTGGCTACACCTTC
TRBD1	TRBV6-1	TRBJ2-1	.	CASSAWTGTPWDNEQFF	TGTGCCAGCAGTGCATGGACAGGGACGCCCTGGGACAATGAGCAGTTCTTC
.	TRBV7-9	TRBJ2-1	.	CASSSLSGVTEQFF	TGTGCCAGCAGCTCATTGAGTGGGGTAACTGAGCAGTTCTTC
TRBD2	TRBV6-2/TRBV6-3	TRBJ2-1	.	CASRKASGRDYNEQFF	TGTGCCAGCAGAAAAGCTAGCGGGAGGGACTACAATGAGCAGTTCTTC
TRBD2	TRBV4-3	TRBJ2-1	.	CASSQAISGSSHEQFF	TGCGCCAGCAGCCAAGCGATTAGCGGGAGCAGCCATGAGCAGTTCTTC
.	TRBV12-3/TRBV12-4	TRBJ1-1	many	CASSLRENTEAFF	TGTGCCAGCAGCTTAAGGGAGAACACTGAAGCTTTCTTT
TRBD1	TRBV6-1	TRBJ2-2	once	CASRNSGTGNTGELFF	TGTGCCAGCAGAAACTCCGGGACAGGAAACACCGGGGAGCTGTTTTTT
.	TRBV28	TRBJ1-2	.	CASSSAGPYGYTF	TGTGCCAGCAGTTCGGCAGGGCCCTATGGCTACACCTTC
TRBD2	TRBV10-3	TRBJ2-5	.	CAISEGLALSETQYF	TGTGCCATCAGTGAAGGACTAGCCCTGTCGGAGACCCAGTACTTC
TRBD1	TRBV7-2	TRBJ2-1	many	CASSWGQGVYSYNEQFF	TGTGCCAGCAGCTGGGGACAGGGGGTCTACTCCTACAATGAGCAGTTCTTC
.	TRBV6-2/TRBV6-3	TRBJ1-5	few	CASSRRQIGQPQHF	TGTGCCAGCAGCAGAAGACAGATCGGACAGCCCCAGCATTTT
TRBD2	TRBV7-8	TRBJ2-3	many	CASSFIEFLAGVTDTQYF	TGTGCCAGCAGCTTTATCGAATTCCTAGCGGGAGTCACAGATACGCAGTATTTT
.	TRBV7-9	TRBJ1-6	.	CASSPSSDTPLHF	TGTGCCAGCAGCCCCTCGTCGGATACACCCCTCCACTTT
.	TRBV4-1	TRBJ1-1	.	CASSHMTGNTEAFF	TGCGCCAGCAGCCATATGACAGGGAACACTGAAGCTTTCTTT
.	TRBV7-2	TRBJ2-2	few	CASSFPRYLGGELFF	TGTGCCAGCAGCTTTCCCCGTTACTTAGGTGGGGAGCTGTTTTTT